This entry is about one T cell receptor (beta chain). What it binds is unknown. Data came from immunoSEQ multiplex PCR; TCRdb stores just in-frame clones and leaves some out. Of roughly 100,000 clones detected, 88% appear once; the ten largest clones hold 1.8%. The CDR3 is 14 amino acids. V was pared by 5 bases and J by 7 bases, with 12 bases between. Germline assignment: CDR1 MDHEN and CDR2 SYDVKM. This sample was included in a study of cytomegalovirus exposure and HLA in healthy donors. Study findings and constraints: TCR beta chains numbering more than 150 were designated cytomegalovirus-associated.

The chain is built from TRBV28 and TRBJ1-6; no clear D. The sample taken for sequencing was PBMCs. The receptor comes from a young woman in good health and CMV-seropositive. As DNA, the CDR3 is TGTGCCAGCAGTCCGCCCAACACGAATTCACCCCTCCACTTT. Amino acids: CASSPPNTNSPLHF.